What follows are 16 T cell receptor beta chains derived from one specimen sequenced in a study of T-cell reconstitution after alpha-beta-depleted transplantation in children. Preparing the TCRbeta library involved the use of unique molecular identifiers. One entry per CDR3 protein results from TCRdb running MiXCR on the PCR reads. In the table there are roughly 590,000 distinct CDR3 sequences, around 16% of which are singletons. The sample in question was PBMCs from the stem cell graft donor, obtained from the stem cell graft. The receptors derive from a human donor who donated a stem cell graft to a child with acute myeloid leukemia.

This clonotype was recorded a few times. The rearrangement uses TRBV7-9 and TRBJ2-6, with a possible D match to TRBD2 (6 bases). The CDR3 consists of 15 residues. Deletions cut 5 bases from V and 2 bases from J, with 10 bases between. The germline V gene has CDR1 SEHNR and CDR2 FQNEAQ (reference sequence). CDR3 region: CASSIRLAGANVLTF. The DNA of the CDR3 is TGTGCCAGCAGCATCCGACTAGCTGGGGCCAACGTCCTGACTTTC.

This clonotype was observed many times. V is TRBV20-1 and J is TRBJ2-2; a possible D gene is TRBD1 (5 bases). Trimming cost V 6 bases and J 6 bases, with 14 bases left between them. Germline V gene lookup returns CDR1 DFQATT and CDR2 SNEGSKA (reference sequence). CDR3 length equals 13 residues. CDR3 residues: CSAGSGQPGELFF. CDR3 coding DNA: TGCAGTGCAGGGTCAGGACAACCCGGGGAGCTGTTTTTT.

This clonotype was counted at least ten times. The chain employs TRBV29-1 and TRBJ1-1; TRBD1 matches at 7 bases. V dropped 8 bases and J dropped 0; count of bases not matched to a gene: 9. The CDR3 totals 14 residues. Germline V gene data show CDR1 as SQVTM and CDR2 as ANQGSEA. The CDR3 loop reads CSLTGDSLNTEAFF. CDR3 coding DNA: TGCAGCCTCACGGGGGACAGCCTGAACACTGAAGCTTTCTTT.

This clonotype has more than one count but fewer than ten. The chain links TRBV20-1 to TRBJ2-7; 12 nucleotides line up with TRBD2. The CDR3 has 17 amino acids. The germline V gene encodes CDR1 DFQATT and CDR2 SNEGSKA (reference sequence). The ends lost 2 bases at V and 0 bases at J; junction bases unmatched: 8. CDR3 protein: CSARSELAGGFSYEQYV. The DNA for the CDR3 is TGCAGTGCTAGATCGGAACTAGCGGGGGGATTCTCCTACGAGCAGTACGTC.

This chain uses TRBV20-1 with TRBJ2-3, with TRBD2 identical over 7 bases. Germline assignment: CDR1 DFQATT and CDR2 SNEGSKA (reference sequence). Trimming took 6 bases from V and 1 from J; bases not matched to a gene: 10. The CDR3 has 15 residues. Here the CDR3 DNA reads TGCAGTGCGTTACGGGGGGTTTGGGGCACAGATACGCAGTATTTT. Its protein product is CSALRGVWGTDTQYF.

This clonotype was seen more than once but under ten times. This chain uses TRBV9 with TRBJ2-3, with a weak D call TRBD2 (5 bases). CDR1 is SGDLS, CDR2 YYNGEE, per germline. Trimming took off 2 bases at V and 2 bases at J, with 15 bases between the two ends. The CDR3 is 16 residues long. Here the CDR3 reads CASSVLTTRSTDTQYF. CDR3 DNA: TGTGCCAGCAGCGTTCTAACAACTAGATCCACAGATACGCAGTATTTT.

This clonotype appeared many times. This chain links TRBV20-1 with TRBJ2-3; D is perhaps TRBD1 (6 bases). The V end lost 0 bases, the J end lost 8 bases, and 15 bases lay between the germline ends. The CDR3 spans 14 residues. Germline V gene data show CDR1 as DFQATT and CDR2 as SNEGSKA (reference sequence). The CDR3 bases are TGCAGTGCTAGAGATTACAGGGACGAGGTTACGCAGTATTTT. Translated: CSARDYRDEVTQYF.

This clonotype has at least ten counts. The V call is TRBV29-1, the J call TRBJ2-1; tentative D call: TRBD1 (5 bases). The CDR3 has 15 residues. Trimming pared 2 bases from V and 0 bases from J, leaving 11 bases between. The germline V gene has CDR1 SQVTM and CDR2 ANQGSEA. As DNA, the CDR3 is TGCAGCGTTGAAAGGGGCCTGAGCTCCTACAATGAGCAGTTCTTC. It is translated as CSVERGLSSYNEQFF.

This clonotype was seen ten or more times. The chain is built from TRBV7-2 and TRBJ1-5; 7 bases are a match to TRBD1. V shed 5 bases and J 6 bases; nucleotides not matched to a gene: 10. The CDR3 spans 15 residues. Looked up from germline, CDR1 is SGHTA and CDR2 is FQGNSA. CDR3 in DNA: TGTGCCAGCAGCCGGACCCGGGACAGTATTCAGCCCCAGCATTTT. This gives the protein CASSRTRDSIQPQHF.

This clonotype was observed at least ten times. CDR3 residues: CSAAEVAGANVLTF. CDR3 coding DNA: TGCAGTGCTGCAGAGGTTGCTGGGGCCAACGTCCTGACTTTC. The J gene is TRBJ2-6, the V gene TRBV20-1; D gene unclear. V lost 5 bases and J 2 bases, leaving 10 bases between the germline ends. The CDR3 runs 14 residues. Looked up from germline, CDR1 is DFQATT and CDR2 is SNEGSKA (reference sequence).

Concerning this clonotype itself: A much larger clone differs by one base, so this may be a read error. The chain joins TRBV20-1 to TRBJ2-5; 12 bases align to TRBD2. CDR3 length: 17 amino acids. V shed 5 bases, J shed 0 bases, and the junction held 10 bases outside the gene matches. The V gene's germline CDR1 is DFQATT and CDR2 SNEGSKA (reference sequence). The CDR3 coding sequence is TGCAGTGCTTCTCGACTAGCGGGGGCCCCGTACCAAGAGACCCAGTACTTC. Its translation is CSASRLAGAPYQETQYF.

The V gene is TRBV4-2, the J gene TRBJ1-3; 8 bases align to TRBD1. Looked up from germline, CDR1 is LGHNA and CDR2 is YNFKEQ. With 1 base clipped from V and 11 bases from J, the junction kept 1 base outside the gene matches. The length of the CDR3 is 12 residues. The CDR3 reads CASSQAGGSIYF. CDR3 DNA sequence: TGTGCCAGCAGCCAAGCAGGGGGCTCCATATATTTT.

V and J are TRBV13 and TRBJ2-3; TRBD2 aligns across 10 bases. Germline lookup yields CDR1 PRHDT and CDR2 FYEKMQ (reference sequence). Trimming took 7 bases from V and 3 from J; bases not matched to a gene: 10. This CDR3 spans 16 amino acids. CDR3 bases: TGTGCCAGCAAGCTAGCGGGGGTTACTATTACAGATACGCAGTATTTT. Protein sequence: CASKLAGVTITDTQYF. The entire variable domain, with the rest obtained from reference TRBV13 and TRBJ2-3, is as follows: AAGVIQSPRHLIKEKRETATLKCYPIPRHDTVYWYQQGPGQDPQFLISFYEKMQSDKGSIPDRFSAQQFSDYHSELNMSSLELGDSALYFCASKLAGVTITDTQYFGPGTRLTVL.

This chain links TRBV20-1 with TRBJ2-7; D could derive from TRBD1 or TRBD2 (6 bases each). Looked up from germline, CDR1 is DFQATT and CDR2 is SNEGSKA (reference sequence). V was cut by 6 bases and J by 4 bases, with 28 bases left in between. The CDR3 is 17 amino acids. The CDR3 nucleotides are TGCAGTGCGGGCTCCCCTATCCTAGGGGGGCCCCTATACGAGCAGTACTTC. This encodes CSAGSPILGGPLYEQYF.

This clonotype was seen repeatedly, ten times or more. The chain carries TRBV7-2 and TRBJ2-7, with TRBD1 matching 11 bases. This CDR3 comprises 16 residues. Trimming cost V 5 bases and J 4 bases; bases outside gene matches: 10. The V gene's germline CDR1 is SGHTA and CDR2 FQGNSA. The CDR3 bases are TGTGCCAGCAGCGCCTCGAGGACAGGGGGCGATTACGAGCAGTACTTC. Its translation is CASSASRTGGDYEQYF.

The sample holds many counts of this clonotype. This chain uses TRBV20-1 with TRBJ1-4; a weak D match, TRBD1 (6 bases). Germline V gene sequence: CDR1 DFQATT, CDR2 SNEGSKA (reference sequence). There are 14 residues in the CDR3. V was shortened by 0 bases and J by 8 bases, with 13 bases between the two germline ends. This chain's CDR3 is CSARDPQGGEKLFF. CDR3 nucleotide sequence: TGCAGTGCTAGAGATCCACAGGGCGGCGAAAAACTGTTTTTT.